The 5 T cell receptor beta chains below all came from one sample that was sequenced in a study of control samples from healthy donors and cancer patients. Libraries were prepared by immunoSEQ multiplex PCR; TCRdb keeps only in-frame clonotypes and omits some of them. Among several thousand clones, roughly 90% were seen once, and the ten largest hold about 20%. The sequenced material came from PBMCs. The receptors originated from a man in his sixties with colorectal cancer.

The chain has TRBV2 and TRBJ1-2, with TRBD1 identical over 8 bases. Trimming took 8 bases from V and 3 from J; bases not matched to a gene: 11. Per the germline V gene, CDR1 is SNHLY and CDR2 is FYNNEI. CDR3 length: 15 residues. This CDR3 is CASFTIRGPDYGYTF. The CDR3 DNA reads TGTGCCAGCTTTACTATCAGGGGGCCTGACTATGGCTACACCTTC.

This rearrangement joins TRBV6-5 to TRBJ2-3, with 7 bases identical to TRBD2. Unmatched junction bases numbered 5, after V lost 6 bases and J lost 2 bases. The germline V gene encodes CDR1 MNHEY and CDR2 SVGAGI. The CDR3 totals 14 residues. The CDR3 DNA is TGTGCCAGCAGGACGACTAGCTCCACAGATACGCAGTATTTT. Translation gives CASRTTSSTDTQYF.

The gene calls are TRBV6-1 and TRBJ1-4; 7 positions match TRBD1. This CDR3 is 16 amino acids long. V gave up 4 bases and J gave up 3 bases; unmatched junction bases: 8. Germline V lookup: CDR1 MNHNS, CDR2 SASEGT. CDR3 sequence: CASSGDSSSANEKLFF. For the CDR3, the DNA is TGTGCCAGCAGTGGGGACAGTTCTTCGGCTAATGAAAAACTGTTTTTT.

The chain joins TRBV5-4 to TRBJ1-2, with 8 bases matching TRBD1. Germline CDR1 is SGHNT and CDR2 is YYREEE (reference sequence). This CDR3 contains 14 residues. V lost 2 bases, J lost 5 bases, and 5 bases stayed unmatched. The chain's CDR3 is CASSFQGAKYGYTF. In nucleotides, the CDR3 is TGTGCCAGCAGCTTTCAGGGGGCAAAATATGGCTACACCTTC.

This clone was seen only once. One junction end does not reproduce the germline sequence, and a read error may be involved. The rearrangement joins TRBV15 to TRBJ2-1, with a tentative D call TRBD1 (6 bases). This CDR3 region has 16 residues. Germline CDR1 is LNHNV and CDR2 is YYDKDF (reference sequence). CDR3 protein: CATRREVTGSQNEQFF. CDR3 DNA: TGTGCCACCAGGAGAGAAGTTACAGGGAGTCAAAATGAGCAGTTCTTC.